The T cell receptor beta chain under discussion was sequenced for a study of blood T cell repertoires in COVID-19 (TCRdb year 2020). In terms of the full investigation: The collaborator samples originated in the United States, Italy and Spain and spanned the acute and convalescent phases of COVID-19. Nearly every sample came with metadata listing a de-identified subject ID, COVID-19 status, age in years and sex. The repertoires were made available in a free public database intended to serve as a resource for research on the immune response to SARS-CoV-2. The prospective study material was composed of cDNA or gDNA derived from T cells, B-cell-depleted T cells, or PBMCs. Deeply sampled blood TCRbeta repertoires from subjects exposed to, actively infected with, or recovered from COVID-19 were included in the dataset. Where HLA class I and class II types were available, the types were taken from metadata supplied by the sample provider, not from assay-based typing. The samples were drawn from two sources: the first 160 participants of the ongoing ImmuneRACE study, and 1,200 or so subjects contributed by 6 global collaborators.

Here is what the overall study found, with its caveats: Clinical and demographic metadata were provided uncurated, with the amount varying by source and participant.

One collaborating source in Seattle enrolled patients during active infection and followed them longitudinally through the course of disease. The collaborating institutions used their own protocols to collect whole blood in K2EDTA tubes. For TCRbeta analysis, collaborators shipped samples as frozen whole blood, isolated PBMCs, or DNA extracted from either of those sample types. Notes on this clone: What antigen it recognizes has not been identified. Base qualities are not at hand, and no much larger clone is one base apart.

TCRbeta CDR3 regions were amplified from genomic DNA using the immunoSEQ Assay, a bias-controlled multiplex PCR. The paper's processing steps were these. The number of nucleated cells in each sample was estimated by amplification of reference gene primers within the assay. To quantify the absolute abundance of each unique TCRbeta CDR3 rearrangement, sequence reads were collapsed and filtered. For each sample, productive Simpson clonality was calculated by taking the square root of Simpson's diversity index across productive rearrangements. TCRdb took over this immuneACCESS table, retaining in-frame rearrangements with V and J assigned. Such tables are incomplete; in checked studies, under half of the missing clones stem from an unresolved V gene, and the remainder is unexplained. That table gives V, J and clone size, and the DNA gave D and trimming. The table for this sample lists under 400,000 clones; more than 75% of them were counted only once. Clones ranked in the top ten supply about 9.4% of the sample.

Counted from cysteine to phenylalanine, this CDR3 has 19 amino acids. The CDR3 DNA has 57 bases and is translated from base 1. According to the germline V gene, CDR1 reads MRHNA and CDR2 reads SNTAGT. Unmatched junction bases come to 11, with V trimmed by 5 bases and J by 0 bases. The rearrangement combines TRBV6-4 with TRBJ2-6, with TRBD2 matching 9 junction bases. The source material was peripheral blood. This clonotype was sampled from a woman aged 30 to 39 with COVID-19, enrolled during active disease. The nucleotides are TGTGCCAGCAGTATTTCCGGGACTAGCTCCCTCTCTGGGGCCAACGTCCTGACTTTC. It codes for CASSISGTSSLSGANVLTF.